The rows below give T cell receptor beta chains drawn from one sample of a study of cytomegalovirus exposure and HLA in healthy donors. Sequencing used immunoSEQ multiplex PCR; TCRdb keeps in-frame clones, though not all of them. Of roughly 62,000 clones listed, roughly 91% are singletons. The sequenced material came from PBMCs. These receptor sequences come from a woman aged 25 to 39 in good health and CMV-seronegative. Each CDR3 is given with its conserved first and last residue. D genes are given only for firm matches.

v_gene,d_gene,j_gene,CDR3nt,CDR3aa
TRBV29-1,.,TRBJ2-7,TGCAGCGTTGTGGGACATCGGACGACGAGGCAGTACTTC,CSVVGHRTTRQYF
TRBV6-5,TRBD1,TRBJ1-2,TGTGCCACGCAACAGGGGGCAAAGAATGGCTACACCTTC,CATQQGAKNGYTF
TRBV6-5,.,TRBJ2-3,TGTGCCAGCAGCCCGGGACACAGCACAGATACGCAGTATTTT,CASSPGHSTDTQYF
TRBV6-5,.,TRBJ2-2,TGTGCCAGCAGTTACTCTGTTAGCAGGAACACCGGGGAGCTGTTTTTT,CASSYSVSRNTGELFF
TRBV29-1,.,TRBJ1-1,TGCAGCGTTCAGTCCCTACTTGGGGCTACTGAAGCTTTCTTT,CSVQSLLGATEAFF
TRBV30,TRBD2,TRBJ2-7,TGTGCCTGGGCCCCCCTCAGAGCGGGAGGGGTATGGGACGAGCAGTACTTC,CAWAPLRAGGVWDEQYF
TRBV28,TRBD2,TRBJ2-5,TGTGCCAGCAGCACCCCCGGGACTAGCGGGTCCTCCCAGTACTTC,CASSTPGTSGSSQYF
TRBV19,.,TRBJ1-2,TGTGCCAGTAGTTCCCCCCCGGAGAACTATGGCTACACCTTC,CASSSPPENYGYTF
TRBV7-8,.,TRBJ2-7,TGTGCCAGCAGCTTACCGGGCGGGACCTACGAGCAGTACTTC,CASSLPGGTYEQYF
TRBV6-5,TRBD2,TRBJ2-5,TGTGCCAGCAGTTTGGTTACTAGCGGGAGGGGAGAGACCCAGTACTTC,CASSLVTSGRGETQYF
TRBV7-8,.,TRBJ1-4,TGTGCCAGCAGCTTAGATGGCAGGGTTAATGAAAAACTGTTTTTT,CASSLDGRVNEKLFF